What follows are 31 T cell receptor beta chains derived from one specimen sequenced in a study of cytomegalovirus exposure and HLA in healthy donors. With 60 Vbeta and 13 Jbeta primers, the PCR was carried out. The protocol was immunoSEQ multiplex PCR, while the TCRdb copy is restricted to in-frame clones and leaves out a portion. The sample has over 100,000 clones, 83% seen once. Sequenced material: PBMCs. The receptors stem from a man aged 35-49 years in good health and CMV-seronegative.

The chain joins TRBV14 to TRBJ2-7; tentative D call: TRBD1 (5 bases). CDR3 length: 15 amino acids. Trimming took off 8 bases at V and 3 bases at J, with 20 bases between the two ends. Germline V gene data show CDR1 as SGHDN and CDR2 as FVKESK. The CDR3 here is CASHNRDSPLYEQYF. CDR3 bases: TGTGCCAGCCACAACCGTGACAGTCCACTCTACGAGCAGTACTTC.

The genes are TRBV10-3 and TRBJ2-4, with a weak D call TRBD2 (7 bases). Looked up from germline, CDR1 is ENHRY and CDR2 is SYGVKD. This CDR3 spans 13 amino acids. The ends were cut back, 2 bases at V and 8 bases at J, with 10 bases in the middle. CDR3 sequence: CAISERGGDIQYF. In nucleotides, the CDR3 is TGTGCCATCAGTGAGAGGGGGGGGGACATTCAGTACTTC.

This clone was counted only a few times. The chain uses TRBV6-5 and TRBJ1-6; weak D call: TRBD1 (6 bases). The V end was cut by 6 bases, the J end by 7 bases, with 16 bases between. The germline gives CDR1 MNHEY, CDR2 SVGAGI. The CDR3 runs to 15 residues. CDR3 in amino acids: CASRLRGIPNSPLHF. The CDR3 DNA follows: TGTGCCAGCAGGCTTAGGGGGATCCCAAATTCACCCCTCCACTTT.

J is TRBJ2-7 and V is TRBV7-3; 9 bases line up with TRBD2. CDR3 length equals 14 residues. With 2 bases clipped from V and 2 bases from J, the junction kept 1 base outside the gene matches. Germline loops: CDR1 SGHTA, CDR2 FQGTGA. The CDR3 protein is CASSLLAGPYEQYF. CDR3 bases: TGTGCCAGCAGCTTACTAGCGGGACCCTACGAGCAGTACTTC.

The V gene is TRBV5-6, the J gene TRBJ2-7; weak D call: TRBD2 (6 bases). Looked up from germline, CDR1 is SGHDT and CDR2 is YYEEEE. This CDR3 contains 13 residues. The ends were cut back, 7 bases at V and 0 bases at J, with 11 bases in the middle. The CDR3 reads CASGRGYSYEQYF. As DNA, the CDR3 is TGTGCCAGCGGGCGGGGCTACTCCTACGAGCAGTACTTC.

This clone showed up just a few times. The J gene is TRBJ2-7, the V gene TRBV5-1, with 9 bases identical to TRBD1. The CDR3 has 12 residues. With 8 bases clipped from V and 4 bases from J, the junction kept 4 bases outside the gene matches. Germline CDR1 and CDR2: SGHRS and YFSETQ. For the CDR3, the DNA is TGCGCCAGTTCCGGGACAGGGTACGAGCAGTACTTC. Translated: CASSGTGYEQYF.

V usage is TRBV7-8 and J usage is TRBJ2-1; 8 nucleotides align to TRBD2. With V trimmed by 5 bases and J by 3 bases, 12 bases remained unmatched. This CDR3 region has 17 residues. From germline, CDR1 is SGHVS and CDR2 FQNEAQ. CDR3 in amino acids: CASSKTFSGNGYNEQFF. The CDR3 DNA is TGTGCCAGCAGCAAGACCTTTAGCGGGAACGGCTACAATGAGCAGTTCTTC.

The CDR3 DNA reads TGCGCCAGCAGCCAACGGGTACCGGGACAGGGCGAAGAGACCCAGTACTTC. Protein sequence: CASSQRVPGQGEETQYF. This rearrangement joins TRBV4-3 to TRBJ2-5; 9 bases align to TRBD1. Unmatched junction bases numbered 10, after V lost 2 bases and J lost 3 bases. Germline CDR1 is LGHNA and CDR2 is YSLEER. CDR3 size: 17 residues.

The chain joins TRBV30 to TRBJ1-6, with 9 bases matching TRBD1. Trimming removed 0 bases from V and 2 bases from J; junction bases left unmatched: 8. The CDR3 is 18 residues long. Germline-derived CDR1 and CDR2 are GTSNPN and SVGIG (reference sequence). This chain's CDR3 is CAWSVGGQGRTYNSPLHF. For the CDR3, the DNA is TGTGCCTGGAGTGTGGGGGGACAGGGCAGAACCTATAATTCACCCCTCCACTTT.

The chain joins TRBV11-1 to TRBJ2-1, with 10 positions matching TRBD2. The CDR3 has 14 residues. Trimming at V came to 5 bases and at J to 6 bases, leaving 4 bases not matched to a gene. Germline V lookup: CDR1 SGHAT, CDR2 FQDESV (reference sequence). The CDR3 sequence: CASSPWTSGNEQFF. In DNA, the CDR3 is TGTGCCAGCAGCCCCTGGACTAGCGGCAATGAGCAGTTCTTC.

The gene calls are TRBV29-1 and TRBJ2-1; TRBD2 agrees at 11 bases. The germline CDR1 and CDR2 sequences are SQVTM and ANQGSEA. The CDR3 runs to 14 residues. The V gene end was trimmed by 6 bases and the J gene end by 3 bases; junction bases not matched to a gene: 4. CDR3 region: CSVLGLAVYNEQFF. CDR3 bases: TGCAGCGTCTTGGGACTAGCGGTCTACAATGAGCAGTTCTTC.

This clone was observed a handful of times. The chain has TRBV7-2 and TRBJ2-3; 11 bases agree with TRBD2. This CDR3 is 18 amino acids long. In germline, CDR1 is SGHTA, CDR2 FQGNSA. Losses at the gene ends were 7 bases for V and 4 bases for J; bases not matched to a gene: 16. The DNA of the CDR3 is TGTGCCAGCATCCTTTACCCTCGGCTAGCGGGAGGATCAGATACGCAGTATTTT. Amino acids: CASILYPRLAGGSDTQYF.

V usage is TRBV21-1 and J usage is TRBJ1-6. TRBV21-1 is a pseudogene segment. The CDR3 contains 14 residues. This CDR3 is CASSTLSYNSPLHF. For the CDR3, the DNA is TGTGCCAGCAGCACCCTCTCCTATAATTCACCCCTCCACTTT.

The chain carries TRBV6-6 and TRBJ1-1; 11 bases line up with TRBD1. The CDR3 has 16 amino acids. Losses at the gene ends were 6 bases for V and 0 bases for J; bases not matched to a gene: 6. CDR1 is MNHNY and CDR2 is SVGAGI in the germline V gene (reference sequence). In DNA, the CDR3 is TGTGCCAGCAGACCTAGGACAGGGGGCGTGAACACTGAAGCTTTCTTT. This sequence encodes CASRPRTGGVNTEAFF.

On this clone itself: Distinct nucleotide sequences in the sample also encode this CDR3. J is TRBJ1-4 and V is TRBV9; D may be TRBD1 (6 bases). Germline V CDR1 and CDR2: SGDLS, YYNGEE. CDR3 length: 15 amino acids. The V end lost 4 bases, the J end lost 7 bases, and 17 bases lay between the germline ends. CDR3: CASSPEGGATEKLFF. CDR3 coding DNA: TGTGCCAGCAGCCCAGAGGGGGGGGCGACTGAAAAACTGTTTTTT.

Only one count was recorded for this clone. The J gene is TRBJ1-1, the V gene TRBV9; 7 positions match TRBD1. Germline CDR1 SGDLS, CDR2 YYNGEE. The CDR3 length is 16 residues. The V gene end was trimmed by 4 bases and the J gene end by 1 base; junction bases not matched to a gene: 10. This chain's CDR3 is CASSTNRQGSNTEAFF. CDR3 nucleotides: TGTGCCAGCAGCACAAACCGACAGGGTTCGAACACTGAAGCTTTCTTT.

As for this clone: An end of the junction does not agree with germline; a read error may underlie this. The chain uses TRBV7-9 and TRBJ1-2; 9 bases map to TRBD1. Germline V gene sequence: CDR1 SEHNR, CDR2 FQNEAQ (reference sequence). This CDR3 has 13 residues. The CDR3 sequence: CSSSIGTGPSYTF. The CDR3 DNA reads TGTTCCAGCAGCATCGGGACAGGGCCATCCTACACCTTC.

This clone showed up just a few times. The gene calls are TRBV18 and TRBJ2-7, with D uncertain. The germline V gene encodes CDR1 KGHSH and CDR2 LQKENI. Deletions cut 2 bases from V and 0 bases from J, with 8 bases between. The CDR3 consists of 14 residues. CDR3 DNA sequence: TGTGCCAGCTCACCAGCCAGAAGCTCCTACGAGCAGTACTTC. Translating gives CASSPARSSYEQYF.

In its sample, this clone was seen a few times. An end of the junction differs from the germline gene, which may be a read error. The chain has TRBV7-7 and TRBJ2-1; 8 nucleotides line up with TRBD2. Germline assignment: CDR1 SSHAT and CDR2 FNYEAQ (reference sequence). There are 14 residues in the CDR3. This CDR3 is CASSRTGGAEEQFF. The CDR3 nucleotides are TGTGCTAGCAGCCGCACGGGGGGGGCAGAGGAGCAGTTCTTC.

This sequence joins TRBV2 and TRBJ2-7, with unresolved D. V lost 8 bases and J 7 bases, leaving 9 bases between the germline ends. Germline loops: CDR1 SNHLY, CDR2 FYNNEI. There are 10 residues in the CDR3. This chain's CDR3 is CASFSKEQYF. The CDR3 nucleotides read TGTGCCAGCTTCAGTAAGGAGCAGTACTTC.

The sample holds one count of this clone. The rearrangement uses TRBV27 and TRBJ2-7, with D perhaps matching TRBD2 (6 bases). There are 16 residues in the CDR3. Trimming removed 3 bases from V and 2 bases from J, with 17 bases in between. Germline lookup yields CDR1 MNHEY and CDR2 SMNVEV (reference sequence). The CDR3 reads CASSFLAGEVPYEQYF. The DNA of the CDR3 is TGTGCCAGCAGTTTCTTGGCCGGGGAGGTTCCCTACGAGCAGTACTTC.

The rearrangement links TRBV27 to TRBJ2-7, with D possibly being TRBD1 (6 bases). The CDR3 totals 15 residues. V was shortened by 2 bases and J by 2 bases, with 13 bases between the two germline ends. Germline CDR1 is MNHEY and CDR2 is SMNVEV (reference sequence). The CDR3 sequence is CASSLQTGVTYEQYF. The CDR3 bases are TGTGCCAGCAGTTTACAGACAGGAGTAACCTACGAGCAGTACTTC.

CDR3 bases: TGCAGTGCTAGGCAGGGGTTGACCCAGTACTTC. The encoded protein is CSARQGLTQYF. The chain has TRBV20-1 and TRBJ2-5; TRBD1 is a possible D gene (6 bases). Between the trimmed V and J ends, which lost 3 bases and 7 bases, there was a span of 9 bases. Germline loops: CDR1 DFQATT, CDR2 SNEGSKA (reference sequence). The CDR3 extends over 11 amino acids.

The J gene is TRBJ2-3, the V gene TRBV7-3; no definite D call. The CDR3 contains 13 residues. Trimming removed 5 bases from V and 4 bases from J, with 10 bases in between. From germline, CDR1 is SGHTA and CDR2 FQGTGA. The CDR3 is CASSLGGADTQYF. CDR3 sequence (DNA): TGTGCCAGCAGCCTCGGCGGAGCAGATACGCAGTATTTT. Full variable domain (rest looked up from reference TRBV7-3 and TRBJ2-3): GAGVSQTPSNKVTEKGKYVELRCDPISGHTALYWYRQSLGQGPEFLIYFQGTGAADDSGLPNDRFFAVRPEGSVSTLKIQRTERGDSAVYLCASSLGGADTQYFGPGTRLTVL.

In this sample, this clone turned up a few times. CDR3: CASSNLGQIYGYTF. The DNA for the CDR3 is TGTGCCAGTAGTAACCTGGGACAGATCTATGGCTACACCTTC. The J gene is TRBJ1-2, the V gene TRBV19; TRBD1 aligns across 7 bases. The V and J ends lost 4 bases and 4 bases, in that order; junction bases with no gene match: 6. The V gene's germline CDR1 is LNHDA and CDR2 SQIVND (reference sequence). There are 14 residues in the CDR3.

The chain has TRBV6-5 and TRBJ2-7; D perhaps matches TRBD2 (5 bases). The CDR3 covers 13 residues. From germline, CDR1 is MNHEY and CDR2 SVGAGI. V lost 6 bases to trimming and J lost 3 bases, with 12 bases between them. DNA of the CDR3: TGTGCCAGCAGACCGGGATTATACTACGAGCAGTACTTC. Its protein product is CASRPGLYYEQYF.

V gene TRBV5-4 combines with J gene TRBJ1-1; TRBD1 is a possible D gene (5 bases). Germline loops: CDR1 SGHNT, CDR2 YYREEE (reference sequence). Trimming cost V 4 bases and J 4 bases, with 14 bases left between them. This CDR3 has 14 amino acids. The CDR3 reads CASSMGLTFTEAFF. The CDR3, as DNA: TGTGCCAGCAGCATGGGACTTACATTCACTGAAGCTTTCTTT.

The J gene is TRBJ1-2, the V gene TRBV11-2; a possible D gene is TRBD1 (6 bases). This CDR3 contains 14 residues. Germline lookup yields CDR1 SGHAT and CDR2 FQNNGV. Trimming pared 5 bases from V and 5 bases from J, leaving 15 bases between. For the CDR3, the DNA is TGTGCCAGCAGCCTTGAGGTGGGGGCTTATGGCTACACCTTC. Translating it yields CASSLEVGAYGYTF.

The J gene is TRBJ1-1, the V gene TRBV4-1; 9 nucleotides align to TRBD1. Trimming removed 1 base from V and 6 bases from J; junction bases left unmatched: 3. Germline V gives CDR1 MGHRA, CDR2 YSYEKL. This CDR3 contains 14 residues. CDR3 sequence reads: CASSQAGQGAEAFF. The CDR3 coding sequence is TGCGCCAGCAGCCAAGCGGGACAGGGCGCTGAAGCTTTCTTT.

The rearrangement uses TRBV27 and TRBJ2-7; 11 bases are shared with TRBD2. The V gene end was trimmed by 5 bases and the J gene end by 4 bases; junction bases not matched to a gene: 4. Germline CDR1 reads MNHEY; CDR2 reads SMNVEV (reference sequence). The CDR3 contains 14 residues. The CDR3: CASSLAGGAYEQYF. CDR3 bases: TGTGCCAGCAGTCTAGCGGGAGGTGCATACGAGCAGTACTTC.

DNA of the CDR3: TGTGCCAGCAGCCCCACTGGCAATCAGCCCCAGCATTTT. It codes for CASSPTGNQPQHF. The chain recombines TRBV7-9 with TRBJ1-5; no firm D call. This CDR3 has 13 amino acids. From germline, CDR1 is SEHNR and CDR2 FQNEAQ (reference sequence). V dropped 5 bases and J dropped 2 bases, with 7 bases sitting between them. The full variable domain, its missing parts supplied by reference TRBV7-9 and TRBJ1-5, is DTGVSQNPRHKITKRGQNVTFRCDPISEHNRLYWYRQTLGQGPEFLTYFQNEAQLEKSRLLSDRFSAERPKGSFSTLEIQRTEQGDSAMYLCASSPTGNQPQHFGDGTRLSIL.